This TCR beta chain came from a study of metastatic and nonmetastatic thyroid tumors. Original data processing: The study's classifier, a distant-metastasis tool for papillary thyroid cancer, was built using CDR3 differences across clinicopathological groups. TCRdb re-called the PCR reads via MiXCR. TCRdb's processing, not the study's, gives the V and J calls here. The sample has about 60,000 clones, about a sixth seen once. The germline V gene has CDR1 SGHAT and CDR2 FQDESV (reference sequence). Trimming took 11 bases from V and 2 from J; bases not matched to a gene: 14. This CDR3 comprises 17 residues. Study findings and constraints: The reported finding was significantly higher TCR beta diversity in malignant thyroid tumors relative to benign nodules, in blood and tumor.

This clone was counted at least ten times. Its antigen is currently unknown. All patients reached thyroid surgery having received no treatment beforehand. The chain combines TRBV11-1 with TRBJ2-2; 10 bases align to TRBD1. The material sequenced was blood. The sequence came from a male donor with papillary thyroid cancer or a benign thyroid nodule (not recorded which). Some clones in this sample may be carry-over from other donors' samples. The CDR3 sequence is CAETGPRDRGNTGELFF. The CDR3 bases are TGTGCCGAGACCGGGCCCCGGGACAGGGGTAACACCGGGGAGCTGTTTTTT.